The T cell receptor (beta chain) described here comes from a study of OX40 agonist ivuxolimab in advanced cancers. TCRdb's copy holds only in-frame clones and misses some; the assay was immunoSEQ multiplex PCR. The data hold over 50,000 clones, with 70% to 90% observed a single time. The V gene's germline CDR1 is SGHTA and CDR2 FQGTGA. The CDR3 is made up of 15 amino acids. Deletions cut 4 bases from V and 5 bases from J, with 17 bases between. The sequencing used CD4+ or CD8+ T cells sorted from blood, collected in a trial of the OX40 agonist ivuxolimab. This sequence originates from an adult with an advanced solid tumor such as melanoma, head and neck, liver or kidney cancer. The chain employs TRBV7-3 and TRBJ2-5, with D possibly being TRBD2 (6 bases). The CDR3, as DNA: TGTGCCAGCAGCTCGACGGGAGCGCCGATGGAGACCCAGTACTTC. The encoded protein is CASSSTGAPMETQYF.